A single sample gave rise to the 18 T cell receptor beta chains below, sequenced in a study of shared clonotypes between healthy human individuals (dated by TCRdb to 2020 to 2022). Library construction relied on the immunoSEQ multiplex PCR assay. Entries here come from immuneACCESS through TCRdb and include only in-frame sequences with V and J called. Some clones fail to appear in such tables; in the studies checked, an unresolved V gene covers under half of the shortfall, and the cause of the remainder is unknown. The sample includes about 2.5 million clones, with around 90% observed a single time. Around 0.4% of the sample goes to the ten largest clones. The specimen sequenced was naive CD4+ T cells from PBMCs. In the paper's terms, the cell subset or site label means: CD45RA+ positively selected. These receptors all come from a man aged 18-30 years in good health. Some clones in this sample may be carry-over from other donors' samples.

This sequence joins TRBV6-6 and TRBJ2-3; 8 bases line up with TRBD1. The CDR3 loop spans 15 amino acids. With V trimmed by 6 bases and J by 3 bases, 8 bases remained unmatched. The germline gives CDR1 MNHNY, CDR2 SVGAGI (reference sequence). CDR3 amino acids: CASSIQGGWTDTQYF. The CDR3 DNA reads TGTGCCAGCAGCATACAGGGGGGCTGGACAGATACGCAGTATTTT.

The chain uses TRBV6-1 and TRBJ2-1; no firm D call. Per germline, CDR1 MNHNS and CDR2 SASEGT. CDR3 length equals 15 residues. With 7 bases removed from V and 4 bases from J, the gap between germline ends came to 17 bases. The CDR3: CASKRVDRLYNEQFF. In DNA form, the CDR3 reads TGTGCCAGCAAAAGAGTTGATCGCCTTTACAATGAGCAGTTCTTC.

This sequence joins TRBV6-5 and TRBJ2-7; possibly TRBD1 or TRBD2 for D (7 bases each). The germline V gene encodes CDR1 MNHEY and CDR2 SVGAGI. V was trimmed by 7 bases and J by 6 bases, leaving 22 bases between them. CDR3 size: 15 residues. Written as DNA, the CDR3 is TGTGCCAGCACCACCCAGGGGGGGGTAGCGGGCGAGCAGTACTTC. This sequence encodes CASTTQGGVAGEQYF.

This chain links TRBV5-1 with TRBJ1-2; D gene unclear. V was pared by 2 bases and J by 4 bases, with 12 bases between. This CDR3 contains 14 residues. The germline CDR1 and CDR2 sequences are SGHRS and YFSETQ. The CDR3: CASSLTQDTYGYTF. In nucleotides, the CDR3 is TGCGCCAGCAGCTTAACACAAGACACCTATGGCTACACCTTC.

The rearrangement joins TRBV4-1 to TRBJ1-4, with a weak D call TRBD1 (5 bases). Trimming pared 2 bases from V and 2 bases from J, leaving 12 bases between. Germline assignment: CDR1 MGHRA and CDR2 YSYEKL. CDR3 length equals 16 residues. The CDR3 DNA reads TGCGCCAGCAGCCAACTCGGGTGGGACACTAATGAAAAACTGTTTTTT. It translates to CASSQLGWDTNEKLFF.

The rearrangement links TRBV5-4 to TRBJ2-3; TRBD2 is a possible D gene (5 bases). V lost 7 bases to trimming and J lost 0 bases, with 15 bases between them. Germline V gives CDR1 SGHNT, CDR2 YYREEE (reference sequence). This CDR3 has 15 amino acids. This chain's CDR3 is CASAYAEGSTDTQYF. In DNA form, the CDR3 reads TGTGCCAGCGCCTATGCAGAGGGCAGCACAGATACGCAGTATTTT.

The chain carries TRBV4-1 and TRBJ2-5, with 8 bases matching TRBD2. V trimming: 1 base; J trimming: 3 bases; junction bases outside the gene matches: 7. The CDR3 sequence is 16 residues long. CDR1 MGHRA and CDR2 YSYEKL come from the germline V gene. CDR3 DNA sequence: TGCGCCAGCAGCCAAGTAGTCGGGAGGGGAGAAGAGACCCAGTACTTC. Protein: CASSQVVGRGEETQYF.

The rearrangement links TRBV7-3 to TRBJ2-5; tentatively, D is TRBD1 (5 bases). V lost 1 base and J lost 4, with 10 bases in between. The CDR3 is 14 residues long. Per germline, CDR1 SGHTA and CDR2 FQGTGA. CDR3 coding DNA: TGTGCCAGCAGCTTAAATTGGCAGGGAGAGACCCAGTACTTC. It is translated as CASSLNWQGETQYF.

The rearrangement uses TRBV5-1 and TRBJ2-3; 7 bases agree with TRBD2. CDR1 is SGHRS, CDR2 YFSETQ, per germline. After removal of 4 bases from V and 4 bases from J, the junction contained 6 bases not matched to a gene. This CDR3 is 14 amino acids long. The CDR3 DNA reads TGCGCCAGCAGCCCGCCGGCGGGAGCAGATACGCAGTATTTT. Residues: CASSPPAGADTQYF.

The gene calls are TRBV7-2 and TRBJ2-7; 7 bases map to TRBD1. The CDR3 runs 17 residues. CDR1 SGHTA and CDR2 FQGNSA come from the germline V gene. V lost 2 bases and J lost 0; bases outside the gene matches: 10. CDR3 region: CASSLRVVGQSSYEQYF. The CDR3 region has the DNA TGTGCCAGCAGCTTACGCGTAGTGGGACAGTCCTCCTACGAGCAGTACTTC.

This chain connects TRBV5-4 to TRBJ2-7; 9 bases are shared with TRBD1. This CDR3 spans 15 amino acids. Germline assignment: CDR1 SGHNT and CDR2 YYREEE (reference sequence). V trimming: 3 bases; J trimming: 6 bases; junction bases outside the gene matches: 10. CDR3 sequence: CASSSHRGHAGEQYF. For the CDR3, the DNA is TGTGCCAGCAGCTCCCACAGGGGGCACGCCGGCGAGCAGTACTTC. The complete variable domain, with remaining parts taken from reference TRBV5-4 and TRBJ2-7, reads ETGVTQSPTHLIKTRGQQVTLRCSSQSGHNTVSWYQQALGQGPQFIFQYYREEENGRGNFPPRFSGLQFPNYSSELNVNALELDDSALYLCASSSHRGHAGEQYFGPGTRLTVT.

J is TRBJ2-1 and V is TRBV11-2; 10 bases are a match to TRBD1. There are 16 residues in the CDR3. The germline V gene has CDR1 SGHAT and CDR2 FQNNGV. The V gene end was trimmed by 5 bases and the J gene end by 7 bases; junction bases not matched to a gene: 11. The CDR3 bases are TGTGCCAGCAGCCTCATTGCGGGACAGGGGAAGAATGAGCAGTTCTTC. Amino acid sequence: CASSLIAGQGKNEQFF.

V is TRBV5-4 and J is TRBJ2-3; D may be TRBD2 (7 bases). CDR1 and CDR2 (germline): SGHNT, YYREEE (reference sequence). CDR3 size: 18 residues. V was shortened by 4 bases and J by 2 bases, with 23 bases between the two germline ends. CDR3 sequence reads: CASSPGRGAGIVTDTQYF. Written as DNA, the CDR3 is TGTGCCAGCAGCCCAGGACGGGGGGCAGGGATAGTCACAGATACGCAGTATTTT.

This rearrangement joins TRBV9 to TRBJ2-5; 7 bases are a match to TRBD2. The CDR3 covers 15 residues. The V gene end was trimmed by 2 bases and the J gene end by 3 bases; junction bases not matched to a gene: 7. Germline values: CDR1 SGDLS, CDR2 YYNGEE. Here the CDR3 reads CASSVRAGREETQYF. As DNA, the CDR3 is TGTGCCAGCAGCGTGCGAGCGGGACGGGAAGAGACCCAGTACTTC.

This rearrangement joins TRBV11-1 to TRBJ2-1; D ambiguous. The germline gives CDR1 SGHAT, CDR2 FQDESV (reference sequence). The CDR3 is 15 residues long. The V end was cut by 6 bases, the J end by 8 bases, with 20 bases between. This CDR3 is CASRSSLDRAHEQFF. CDR3 in DNA: TGTGCCAGCAGAAGCTCGCTGGATAGGGCGCATGAGCAGTTCTTC. Combining the CDR3 with reference TRBV11-1 and TRBJ2-1 gives the whole variable domain EAEVAQSPRYKITEKSQAVAFWCDPISGHATLYWYRQILGQGPELLVQFQDESVVDDSQLPKDRFSAERLKGVDSTLKIQPAELGDSAMYLCASRSSLDRAHEQFFGPGTRLTVL.

The chain links TRBV9 to TRBJ2-1, with D tentatively TRBD1 (5 bases). V lost 0 bases, J lost 10 bases, and 17 bases lay in between. Per the germline V gene, CDR1 is SGDLS and CDR2 is YYNGEE. This CDR3 is built from 15 residues. The CDR3 DNA follows: TGTGCCAGCAGCGTAGGCCAGGGCCCCCCTTTCGAGCAGTTCTTC. Its protein product is CASSVGQGPPFEQFF.

Worth noting for this clone: At the DNA level, this CDR3 is encoded by other sequences in the same sample as well. V usage is TRBV11-2 and J usage is TRBJ2-1; 12 positions match TRBD2. Germline CDR1 is SGHAT and CDR2 is FQNNGV. V shed 5 bases, J shed 3 bases, and the junction held 5 bases outside the gene matches. CDR3 size: 16 residues. The CDR3 DNA sequence: TGTGCCAGCAGCCTCCTGACTAGCGGGAGCTACAATGAGCAGTTCTTC. Protein: CASSLLTSGSYNEQFF.

The J gene is TRBJ2-2, the V gene TRBV15; D may be TRBD1 (5 bases). CDR3 size: 15 residues. Trimming left V 6 bases short and J 0 bases short, with 11 bases between. Germline V gene data show CDR1 as LNHNV and CDR2 as YYDKDF (reference sequence). CDR3 region: CATSRQKTNTGELFF. CDR3 nucleotide sequence: TGTGCCACCAGTCGACAGAAAACGAACACCGGGGAGCTGTTTTTT.